One and the same sample provided the 14 T cell receptor beta chains below, sequenced in a study of T cells expressing NK-cell markers. TCRdb reprocessed the 5' RACE reads and stores each CDR3 protein as one record, lacking DNA. Its clone listing holds over 350,000 distinct CDR3 sequences. Sample: blood T cells: a sorted CD56 or NKG2C T cell subset, CD4+ or CD8+ T cells, or bulk PBMC T cells (not recorded which). The receptor set was obtained from a woman aged 50 to 60 in good health.

This chain connects TRBV29-1 to TRBJ2-5; the TCRdb call, TRBD2, lacks DNA for checking. Germline CDR1 SQVTM, CDR2 ANQGSEA. This CDR3 region has 17 residues. CDR3: CSVQGGGLAGGQETQYF.

The chain links TRBV20-1 to TRBJ2-1; TCRdb returns TRBD1, unconfirmable since there is no DNA. The CDR3 extends over 16 amino acids. The germline V gene encodes CDR1 DFQATT and CDR2 SNEGSKA (reference sequence). The CDR3 sequence: CSASGLRPRGYNEQFF.

The chain combines TRBV12-3 or TRBV12-4 with TRBJ2-2; TCRdb picks TRBD2, but there is no DNA to check that call. The CDR3 runs 16 residues. Here the CDR3 reads CASSLIAGVYTGELFF.

The V gene is TRBV5-1, the J gene TRBJ1-1; checking the TCRdb D call of TRBD1 is not possible without DNA. Per germline, CDR1 SGHRS and CDR2 YFSETQ. CDR3 length: 17 residues. The CDR3 reads CASSLNGPGRMNTEAFF. Full variable domain (outside the CDR3, taken from reference TRBV5-1 and TRBJ1-1): KAGVTQTPRYLIKTRGQQVTLSCSPISGHRSVSWYQQTPGQGLQFLFEYFSETQRNKGNFPGRFSGRQFSNSRSEMNVSTLELGDSALYLCASSLNGPGRMNTEAFFGQGTRLTVV.

The chain employs TRBV30 and TRBJ2-5; the TCRdb D gene call, TRBD2, has no DNA to confirm it. Germline V CDR1 and CDR2: GTSNPN, SVGIG (reference sequence). There are 17 residues in the CDR3. CDR3: CAWSFKRLAGGGETQYF.

The rearrangement links TRBV20-1 to TRBJ2-5; the TRBD2 assignment by TCRdb is unverifiable without DNA. The length of the CDR3 is 15 residues. Germline CDR1 is DFQATT and CDR2 is SNEGSKA (reference sequence). The CDR3 protein is CSATGLAGGGETQYF.

The V call is TRBV5-1, the J call TRBJ2-3. The CDR3 length is 11 residues. The germline gives CDR1 SGHRS, CDR2 YFSETQ. The CDR3 sequence: CASKVVDTQYF.

The genes are TRBV20-1 and TRBJ2-2; absent DNA, TCRdb's TRBD1 call cannot be checked. The CDR3 has 13 residues. The germline V gene encodes CDR1 DFQATT and CDR2 SNEGSKA (reference sequence). The chain's CDR3 is CSALGQPTGELFF.

The rearrangement uses TRBV11-2 and TRBJ1-2; there is no DNA to check the TCRdb D call of TRBD1. Germline V gives CDR1 SGHAT, CDR2 FQNNGV. The CDR3 spans 15 residues. The CDR3 here is CASSLRRGARYGYTF.

V and J are TRBV6-6 and TRBJ2-1. Per germline, CDR1 MNHNY and CDR2 SVGAGI (reference sequence). The CDR3 runs to 14 residues. The CDR3 is CASRTGDRSNEQFF.

This rearrangement joins TRBV6-1 to TRBJ1-2. Germline V gene lookup returns CDR1 MNHNS and CDR2 SASEGT. This CDR3 region has 14 residues. CDR3 protein: CASSERQRTYGYTF.

The chain joins TRBV10-3 to TRBJ1-1; lacking DNA, the TRBD1 call made by TCRdb goes unchecked. CDR1 is ENHRY and CDR2 is SYGVKD in the germline V gene. The CDR3 spans 14 residues. CDR3: CAISGTGLGTEAFF.

The rearrangement links TRBV4-2 to TRBJ2-7. CDR1 and CDR2 (germline): LGHNA, YNFKEQ. CDR3 length equals 18 residues. CDR3 sequence: CASSQERSNKPLFYEQYF.

This sequence joins TRBV18 and TRBJ2-1. The V gene's germline CDR1 is KGHSH and CDR2 LQKENI. The CDR3 has 16 amino acids. CDR3 region: CASSPRSFSSYNEQFF.